Listed below are T cell receptor beta chains from one sample, sequenced in a study of cytomegalovirus exposure and HLA in healthy donors. This table comes from immunoSEQ multiplex PCR, and its TCRdb copy is limited to in-frame clones, with some not included. The table records about 180,000 clones, approximately 80% of them present only once. The sequenced material came from PBMCs. These receptors were obtained from a boy younger than 10 in good health and CMV-seronegative. CDR3s include the opening cysteine and the closing phenylalanine or tryptophan. D genes are given only for firm matches. Size values are once, few and many counts, or a class for expanded clones, and some rows have none.

v_call	j_call	clone_size	d_call	cdr3_nt	cdr3_aa
TRBV4-3	TRBJ1-2	NA	TRBD1	TGCGCCAGCAGTCTGGACAGGGGGCGAAACTATGGCTACACCTTC	CASSLDRGRNYGYTF
TRBV18	TRBJ1-1	NA	TRBD1	TGTGCCAGCTCACCTAAGACAGGGCACCCTCAAGCTTTCTTT	CASSPKTGHPQAFF
TRBV27	TRBJ2-7	NA	NA	TGTGCCAGCAGTTTAGGTCAGACCTACGAGCAGTACTTC	CASSLGQTYEQYF
TRBV7-5	TRBJ1-2	NA	NA	TGTTCCAGAAGCTCTACAATTAAACAGAGGGGGTCAAGGGATGGCTACACCTTC	CSRSSTIKQRGSRDGYTF
TRBV4-3	TRBJ2-1	NA	TRBD2	TGCGCCAGCAGCCCTAAGCGGGAGGGCTACAATGAGCAGTTCTTC	CASSPKREGYNEQFF
TRBV6-5	TRBJ1-2	NA	NA	TGTGCCAGCAGTTACTCCAGGGTGTTGGGGAACTATGGCTACACCTTC	CASSYSRVLGNYGYTF
TRBV7-2	TRBJ1-2	NA	NA	TGTGCCAGCAGCTTAGAACAGGCAGTCAAAGGCTACACCTTC	CASSLEQAVKGYTF
TRBV7-2	TRBJ1-6	once	NA	TGTGCCAGCAGCCCTAGAGTGGCCTCGGGTTCACCCCTCCACTTT	CASSPRVASGSPLHF
TRBV4-1	TRBJ1-1	NA	NA	TGCGCCAGCAGCCCCCCACCAGGGATGCCAGCTTTCTTT	CASSPPPGMPAFF
TRBV30	TRBJ2-7	NA	NA	TGTGCCTGGAGTGATTCAGTGCAGTACTTC	CAWSDSVQYF
TRBV5-4	TRBJ2-3	NA	NA	TGTGCCGGCGGCGGGGCAAGCACAGATACGCAGTATTTT	CAGGGASTDTQYF